Listed here are 5 T cell receptor beta chains from one sample, sequenced in a study of shared clonotypes between healthy human individuals. Positive CCR7 selection of CD45RO-negative cells yielded the naive CD8 cells, and terminally differentiated effector memory CD45RA+ cells were excluded. TCRdb keeps only in-frame clones here, not all; method: immunoSEQ multiplex PCR. The sample lists millions of clones, about 95% occurring once. Sequences were obtained from naive CD8+ T cells sorted from blood. The receptor source for this set is a man between 18 and 29 years old in good health.

The rearrangement uses TRBV4-1 and TRBJ2-3; 11 bases agree with TRBD2. The junction had 6 bases not matched to a gene; V was cut back by 5 bases and J by 5 bases. Per the germline V gene, CDR1 is MGHRA and CDR2 is YSYEKL. The CDR3 is 15 residues long. The CDR3 nucleotides read TGCGCCAGCAGCACTAGCGGGGGCGCACAAGATACGCAGTATTTT. Translating it yields CASSTSGGAQDTQYF.

The chain joins TRBV27 to TRBJ2-7; D perhaps matches TRBD2 (6 bases). Germline values: CDR1 MNHEY, CDR2 SMNVEV (reference sequence). This CDR3 has 13 residues. The V gene lost 5 bases and the J gene lost 4 bases, with 12 bases spanning the gap. The CDR3 spells CASSPRGTYEQYF. CDR3 bases: TGTGCCAGCAGTCCCCGGGGGACGTACGAGCAGTACTTC.

This rearrangement joins TRBV10-2 to TRBJ2-7, with unresolved D. CDR1 and CDR2 from the germline V gene are WSHSY and SAAADI. V was pared by 3 bases and J by 6 bases, with 9 bases between. This CDR3 spans 12 amino acids. The CDR3 sequence: CASSDGPSEQYF. DNA of the CDR3: TGCGCCAGCAGTGACGGTCCCTCCGAGCAGTACTTC.

This clone was counted a single time. Within the sample, other DNA sequences also encode this same CDR3. The chain is built from TRBV5-4 and TRBJ2-1, with 10 bases matching TRBD2. In germline, CDR1 is SGHNT, CDR2 YYREEE (reference sequence). The CDR3 runs 15 residues. J lost 4 bases, V lost 0 bases, and 1 base had no gene match. The CDR3 sequence: CASSLVAGGYNEQFF. As DNA, the CDR3 is TGTGCCAGCAGCTTGGTAGCGGGGGGTTACAATGAGCAGTTCTTC.

The chain uses TRBV6-1 and TRBJ2-7; 7 positions match TRBD1. Germline CDR1 MNHNS, CDR2 SASEGT. V shed 0 bases, J shed 2 bases, and the junction held 7 bases outside the gene matches. The CDR3 runs to 16 residues. Here the CDR3 reads CASSEAGTEYTYEQYF. CDR3 DNA: TGTGCCAGCAGTGAAGCAGGGACAGAGTATACCTACGAGCAGTACTTC.